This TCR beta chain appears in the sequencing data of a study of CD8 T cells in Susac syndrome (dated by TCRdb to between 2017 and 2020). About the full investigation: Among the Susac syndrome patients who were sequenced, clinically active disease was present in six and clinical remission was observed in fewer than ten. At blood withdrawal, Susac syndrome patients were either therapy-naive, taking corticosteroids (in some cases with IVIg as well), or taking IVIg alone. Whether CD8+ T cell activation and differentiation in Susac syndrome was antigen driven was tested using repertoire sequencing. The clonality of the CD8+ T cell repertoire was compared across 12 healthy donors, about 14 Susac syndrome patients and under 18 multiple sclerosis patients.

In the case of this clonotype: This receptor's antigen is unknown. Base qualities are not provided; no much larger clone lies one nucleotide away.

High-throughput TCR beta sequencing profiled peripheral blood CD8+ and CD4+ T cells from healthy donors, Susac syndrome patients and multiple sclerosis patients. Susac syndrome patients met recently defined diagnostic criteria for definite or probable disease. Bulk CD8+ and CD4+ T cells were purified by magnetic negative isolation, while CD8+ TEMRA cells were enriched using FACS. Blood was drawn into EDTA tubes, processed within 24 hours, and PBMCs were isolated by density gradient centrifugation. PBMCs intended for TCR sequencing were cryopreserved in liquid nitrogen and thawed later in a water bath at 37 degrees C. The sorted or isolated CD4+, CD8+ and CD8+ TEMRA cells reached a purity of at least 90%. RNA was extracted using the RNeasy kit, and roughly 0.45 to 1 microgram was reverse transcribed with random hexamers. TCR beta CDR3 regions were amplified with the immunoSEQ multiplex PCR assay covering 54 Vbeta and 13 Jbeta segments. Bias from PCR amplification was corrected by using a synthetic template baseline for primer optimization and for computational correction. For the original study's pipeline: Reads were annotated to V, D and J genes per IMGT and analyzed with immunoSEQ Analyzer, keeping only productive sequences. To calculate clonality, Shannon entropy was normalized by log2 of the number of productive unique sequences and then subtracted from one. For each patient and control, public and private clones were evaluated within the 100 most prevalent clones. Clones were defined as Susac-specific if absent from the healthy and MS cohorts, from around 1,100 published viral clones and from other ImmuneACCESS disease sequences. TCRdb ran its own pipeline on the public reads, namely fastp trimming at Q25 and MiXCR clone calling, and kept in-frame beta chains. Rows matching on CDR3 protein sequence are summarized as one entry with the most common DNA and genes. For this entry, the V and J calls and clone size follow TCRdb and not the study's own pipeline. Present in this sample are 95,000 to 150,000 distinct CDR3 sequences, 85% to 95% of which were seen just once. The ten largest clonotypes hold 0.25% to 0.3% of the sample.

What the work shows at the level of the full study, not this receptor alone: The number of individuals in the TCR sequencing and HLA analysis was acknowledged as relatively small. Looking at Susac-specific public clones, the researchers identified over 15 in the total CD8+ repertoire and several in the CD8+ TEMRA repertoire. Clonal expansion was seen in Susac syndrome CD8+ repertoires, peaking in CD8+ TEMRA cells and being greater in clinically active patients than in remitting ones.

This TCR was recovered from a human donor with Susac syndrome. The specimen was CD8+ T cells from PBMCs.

The CDR3 reads as follows: CATSRDPLGEAFF. The bases are TGTGCCACCAGCAGAGATCCTTTAGGTGAAGCTTTCTTT. The chain is made from TRBV15 and TRBJ1-1, with the D gene too uncertain to name. From its cysteine to its phenylalanine, the CDR3 spans 13 amino acids. Only the CDR3 portion is preserved as DNA: 39 bases, with reading frame beginning at the first base. CDR1 LNHNV and CDR2 YYDKDF were looked up in the germline V gene (reference sequence). Trimming takes 0 bases from V and 7 bases from J, and the germline ends sit 9 bases apart.